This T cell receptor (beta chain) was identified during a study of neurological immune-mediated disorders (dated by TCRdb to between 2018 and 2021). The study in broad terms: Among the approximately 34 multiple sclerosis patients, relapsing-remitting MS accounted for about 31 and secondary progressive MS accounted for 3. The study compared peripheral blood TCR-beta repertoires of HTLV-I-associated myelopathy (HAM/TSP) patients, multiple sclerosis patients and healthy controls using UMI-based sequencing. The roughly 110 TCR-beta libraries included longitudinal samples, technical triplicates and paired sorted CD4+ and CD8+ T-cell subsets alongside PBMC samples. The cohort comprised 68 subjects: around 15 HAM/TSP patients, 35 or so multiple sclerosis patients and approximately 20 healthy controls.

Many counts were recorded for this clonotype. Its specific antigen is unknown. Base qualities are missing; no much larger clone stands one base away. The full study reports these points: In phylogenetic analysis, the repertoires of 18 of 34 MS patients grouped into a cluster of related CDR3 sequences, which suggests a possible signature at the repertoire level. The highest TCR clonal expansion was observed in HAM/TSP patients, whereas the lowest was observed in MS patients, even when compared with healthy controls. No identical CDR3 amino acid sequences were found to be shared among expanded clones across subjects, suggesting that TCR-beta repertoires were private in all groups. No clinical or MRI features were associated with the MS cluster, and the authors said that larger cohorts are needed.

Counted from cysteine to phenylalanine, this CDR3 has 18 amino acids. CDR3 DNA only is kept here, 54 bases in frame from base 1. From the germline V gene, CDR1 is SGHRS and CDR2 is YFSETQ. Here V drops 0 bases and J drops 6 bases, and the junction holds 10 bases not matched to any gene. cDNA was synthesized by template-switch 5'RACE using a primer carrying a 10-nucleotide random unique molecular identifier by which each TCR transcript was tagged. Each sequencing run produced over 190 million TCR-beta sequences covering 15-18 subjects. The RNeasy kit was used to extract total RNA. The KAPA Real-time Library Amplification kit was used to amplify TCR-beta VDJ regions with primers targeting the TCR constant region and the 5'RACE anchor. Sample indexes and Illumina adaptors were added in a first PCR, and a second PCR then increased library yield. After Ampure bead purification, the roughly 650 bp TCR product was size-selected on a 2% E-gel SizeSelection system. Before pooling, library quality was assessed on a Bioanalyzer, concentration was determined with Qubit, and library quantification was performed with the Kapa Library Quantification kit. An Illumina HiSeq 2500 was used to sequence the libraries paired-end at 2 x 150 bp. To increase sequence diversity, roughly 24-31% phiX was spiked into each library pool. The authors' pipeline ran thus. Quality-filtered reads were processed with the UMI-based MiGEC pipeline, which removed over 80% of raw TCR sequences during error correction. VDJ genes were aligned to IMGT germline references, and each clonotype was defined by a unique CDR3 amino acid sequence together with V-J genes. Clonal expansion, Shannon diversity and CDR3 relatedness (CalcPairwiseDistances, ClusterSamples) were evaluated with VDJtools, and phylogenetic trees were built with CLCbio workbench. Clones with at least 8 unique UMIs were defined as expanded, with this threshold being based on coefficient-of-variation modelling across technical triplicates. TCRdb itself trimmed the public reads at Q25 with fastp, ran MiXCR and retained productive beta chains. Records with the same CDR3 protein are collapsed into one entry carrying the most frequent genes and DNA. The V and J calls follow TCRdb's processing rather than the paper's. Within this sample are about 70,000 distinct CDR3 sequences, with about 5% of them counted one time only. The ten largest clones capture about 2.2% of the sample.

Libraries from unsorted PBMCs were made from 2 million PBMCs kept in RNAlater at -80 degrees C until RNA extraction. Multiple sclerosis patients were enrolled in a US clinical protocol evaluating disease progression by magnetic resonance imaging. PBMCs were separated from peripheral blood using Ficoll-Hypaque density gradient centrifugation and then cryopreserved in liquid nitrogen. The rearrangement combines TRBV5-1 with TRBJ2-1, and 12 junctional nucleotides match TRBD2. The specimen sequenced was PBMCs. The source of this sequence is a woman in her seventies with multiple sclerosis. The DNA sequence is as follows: TGCGCCAGCAGCTTGGCAGGGACTAGCGGGTCGTACCCCAATGAGCAGTTCTTC. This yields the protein CASSLAGTSGSYPNEQFF.